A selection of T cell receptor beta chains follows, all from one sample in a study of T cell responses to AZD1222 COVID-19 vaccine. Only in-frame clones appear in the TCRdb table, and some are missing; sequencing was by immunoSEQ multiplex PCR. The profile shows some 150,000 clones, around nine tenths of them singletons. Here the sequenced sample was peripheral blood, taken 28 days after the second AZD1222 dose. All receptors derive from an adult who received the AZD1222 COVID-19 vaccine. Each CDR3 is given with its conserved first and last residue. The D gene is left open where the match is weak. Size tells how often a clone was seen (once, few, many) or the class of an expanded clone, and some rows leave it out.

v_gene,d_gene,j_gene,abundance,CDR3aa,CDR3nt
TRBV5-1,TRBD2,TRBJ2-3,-,CASTSGGLTDTQYF,TGCGCCAGCACAAGCGGGGGGCTCACAGATACGCAGTATTTT
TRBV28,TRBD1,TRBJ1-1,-,CASSSQGWTEAFF,TGTGCCAGCAGTTCACAGGGGTGGACTGAAGCTTTCTTT
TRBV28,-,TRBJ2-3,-,CASSSIASPTDTQYF,TGTGCCAGCAGTTCAATAGCCTCTCCCACAGATACGCAGTATTTT
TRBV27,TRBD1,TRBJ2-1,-,CASSPRDRGNSHEQFF,TGTGCCAGCAGTCCCCGGGACAGGGGTAATAGTCATGAGCAGTTCTTC
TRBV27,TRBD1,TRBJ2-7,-,CASSLARTGGGEQYF,TGTGCCAGCAGTTTAGCAAGGACAGGGGGCGGCGAGCAGTACTTC
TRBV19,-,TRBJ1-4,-,CASSIDPRGPINEKLFF,TGTGCCAGTAGTATAGATCCGCGGGGACCGATTAATGAAAAACTGTTTTTT
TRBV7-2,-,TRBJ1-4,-,CASSLGGRGDEKLFF,TGTGCCAGCAGCTTAGGGGGGAGGGGAGATGAAAAACTGTTTTTT
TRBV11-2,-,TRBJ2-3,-,CASSLESYTQYF,TGTGCCAGCAGCTTGGAATCATATACGCAGTATTTT
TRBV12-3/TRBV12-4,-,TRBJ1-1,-,CASTPDPGTEAFF,TGTGCCAGCACTCCTGATCCGGGCACTGAAGCTTTCTTT
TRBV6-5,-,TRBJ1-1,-,CASSGQLNTEAFF,TGTGCCAGCAGCGGACAGCTGAACACTGAAGCTTTCTTT
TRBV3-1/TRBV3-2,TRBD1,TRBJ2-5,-,CASSQLGTGGIQRTQYF,TGTGCCAGCAGCCAGCTTGGGACAGGGGGGATCCAGCGGACCCAGTACTTC
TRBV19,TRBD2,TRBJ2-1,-,CASSIYASGTSYNEQFF,TGTGCCAGTAGTATATACGCTAGCGGGACTTCCTACAATGAGCAGTTCTTC
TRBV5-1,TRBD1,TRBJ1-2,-,CASSLGIWRTGTNYGYTF,TGCGCCAGCAGCTTGGGCATTTGGAGGACAGGGACCAACTATGGCTACACCTTC
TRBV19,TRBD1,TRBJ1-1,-,CASSNRDRGISNTEAFF,TGTGCCAGTAGTAACCGGGACAGGGGAATTTCGAACACTGAAGCTTTCTTT
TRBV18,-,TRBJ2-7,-,CASSPSRQGNSREQYF,TGTGCCAGCTCACCGAGTCGGCAGGGGAATAGTCGCGAGCAGTACTTC
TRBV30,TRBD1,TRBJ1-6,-,CAWSVKTGVGYNSPLHF,TGTGCCTGGAGTGTCAAGACAGGGGTAGGATATAATTCACCCCTCCACTTT
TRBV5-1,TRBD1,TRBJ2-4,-,CASSLEGGRERIQYF,TGCGCCAGCAGCTTGGAAGGGGGCAGGGAGAGGATTCAGTACTTC
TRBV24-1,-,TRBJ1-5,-,CATSDGQGLNQPQHF,TGTGCCACCAGTGACGGCCAGGGGTTAAATCAGCCCCAGCATTTT
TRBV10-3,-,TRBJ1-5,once,CAISESAGSSNQPQHF,TGTGCCATCAGTGAGTCGGCCGGGTCCAGCAATCAGCCCCAGCATTTT
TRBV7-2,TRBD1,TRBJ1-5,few,CASSPRQGAGQPQHF,TGTGCCAGCAGCCCGAGACAGGGGGCAGGACAGCCCCAGCATTTT
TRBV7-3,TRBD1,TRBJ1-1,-,CASSLTGIPSEAFF,TGTGCCAGCAGCCTGACAGGGATCCCCTCTGAAGCTTTCTTT
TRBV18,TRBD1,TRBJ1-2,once,CASSPTGEFSGYTF,TGTGCCAGCTCACCGACAGGGGAGTTTAGTGGCTACACCTTC
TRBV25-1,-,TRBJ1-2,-,CASSDGTYGYTF,TGTGCCAGCAGTGACGGCACCTATGGCTACACCTTC
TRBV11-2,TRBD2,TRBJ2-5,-,CASSPQAGLEYF,TGTGCCAGCAGCCCCCAAGCGGGGTTAGAGTACTTC
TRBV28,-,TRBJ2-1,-,CASRMGAYNEQFF,TGTGCCAGCCGAATGGGAGCCTACAATGAGCAGTTCTTC
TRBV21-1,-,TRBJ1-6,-,CASSKVEGPSSYNSPLHF,TGTGCCAGCAGCAAAGTGGAAGGGCCCAGCTCCTATAATTCACCCCTCCACTTT
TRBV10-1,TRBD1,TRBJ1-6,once,CASSESGQGDNSPLHF,TGCGCCAGCAGTGAGAGTGGACAGGGTGATAATTCACCCCTCCACTTT